This T cell receptor (beta chain) stems from a study of PD-1 blockade in classical Hodgkin lymphoma. Study findings and constraints: Why the repertoires differ is still unclear, perhaps disease activity or prior therapy.

Only in-frame clones appear in the TCRdb table, and some are missing; sequencing was by immunoSEQ multiplex PCR. The sample holds fewer than 100,000 clones; 75% to 90% are singletons and the top ten take around 20%. With no exception, relapse followed autologous stem cell transplantation in all patients, and brentuximab vedotin exposure varied. Trimming cost V 1 base and J 6 bases, with 22 bases left between them. From germline, CDR1 is SGHRS and CDR2 YFSETQ. This CDR3 spans 17 amino acids. About this clone: The target antigen is unknown.

This receptor was taken from a human donor with classical Hodgkin lymphoma. The sample was peripheral blood mononuclear cells (PBMCs), taken at baseline. V usage is TRBV5-1 and J usage is TRBJ1-1; unclear D gene. CDR3 DNA sequence: TGCGCCAGCAGCTTGCCAGTGGACCGATCCACTTCAGCTGAAGCTTTCTTT. Protein: CASSLPVDRSTSAEAFF. Based on the CDR3 plus reference TRBV5-1 and TRBJ1-1, the full variable domain is KAGVTQTPRYLIKTRGQQVTLSCSPISGHRSVSWYQQTPGQGLQFLFEYFSETQRNKGNFPGRFSGRQFSNSRSEMNVSTLELGDSALYLCASSLPVDRSTSAEAFFGQGTRLTVV.